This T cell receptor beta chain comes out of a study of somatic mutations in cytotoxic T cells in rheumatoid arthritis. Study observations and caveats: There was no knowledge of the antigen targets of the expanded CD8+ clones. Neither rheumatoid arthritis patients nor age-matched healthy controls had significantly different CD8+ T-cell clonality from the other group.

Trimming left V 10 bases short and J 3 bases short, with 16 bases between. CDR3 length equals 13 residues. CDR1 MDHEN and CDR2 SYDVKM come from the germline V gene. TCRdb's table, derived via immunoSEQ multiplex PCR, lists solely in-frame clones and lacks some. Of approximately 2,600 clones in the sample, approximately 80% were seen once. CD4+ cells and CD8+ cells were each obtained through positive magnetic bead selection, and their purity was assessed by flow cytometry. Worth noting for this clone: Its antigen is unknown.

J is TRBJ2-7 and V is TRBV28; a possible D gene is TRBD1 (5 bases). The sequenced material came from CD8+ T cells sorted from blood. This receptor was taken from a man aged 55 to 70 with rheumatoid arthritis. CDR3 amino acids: CATLGDSLYEQYF. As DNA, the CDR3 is TGTGCCACCCTTGGAGACAGCCTCTACGAGCAGTACTTC.